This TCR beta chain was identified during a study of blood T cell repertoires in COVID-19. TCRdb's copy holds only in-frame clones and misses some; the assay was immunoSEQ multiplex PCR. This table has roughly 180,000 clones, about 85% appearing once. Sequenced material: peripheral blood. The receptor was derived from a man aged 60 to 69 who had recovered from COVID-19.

Written as DNA, the CDR3 is TGTGCCAGTAGTATACAGGGGGACTCCTATAATTCACCCCTCCACTTT. Translating it yields CASSIQGDSYNSPLHF. The rearrangement uses TRBV19 and TRBJ1-6; TRBD1 aligns across 7 bases. Germline CDR1 LNHDA, CDR2 SQIVND (reference sequence). The CDR3 loop spans 16 amino acids. J was trimmed by 0 bases and V by 2 bases; bases with no gene match: 1.